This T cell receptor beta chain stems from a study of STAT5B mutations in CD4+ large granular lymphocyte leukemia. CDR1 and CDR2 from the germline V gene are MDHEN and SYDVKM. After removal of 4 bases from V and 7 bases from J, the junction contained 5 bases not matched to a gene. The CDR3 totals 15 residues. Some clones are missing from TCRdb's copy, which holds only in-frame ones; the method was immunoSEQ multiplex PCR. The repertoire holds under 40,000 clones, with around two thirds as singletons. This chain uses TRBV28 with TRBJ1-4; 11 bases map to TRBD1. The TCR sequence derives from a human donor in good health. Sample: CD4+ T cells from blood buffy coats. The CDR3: CASSSDRGLGEKLFF. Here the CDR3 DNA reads TGTGCCAGCAGTTCGGACAGGGGGCTGGGTGAAAAACTGTTTTTT.